Following are 23 T cell receptor beta chains from one sample sequenced in a study of blood T cell repertoires in COVID-19. Using immunoSEQ multiplex PCR, the repertoire was profiled, and TCRdb retains in-frame clones only, with some absent. The data show about 180,000 clones, about 79% seen once. Sequences were obtained from peripheral blood. The receptors come from a woman in her 70s with acute or convalescent COVID-19.

V usage is TRBV21-1 and J usage is TRBJ1-2. TRBV21-1 is shown as a pseudogene. The CDR3 is 16 amino acids. CDR3 sequence (DNA): TGTGCCAGCAGCCCTCCCCCCTCGGGAGGGGACTATGGCTACACCTTC. Protein sequence: CASSPPPSGGDYGYTF.

This chain uses TRBV6-1 with TRBJ2-1; D may be TRBD1 (5 bases). Germline CDR1 MNHNS, CDR2 SASEGT. This CDR3 contains 14 residues. Trimming removed 2 bases from V and 8 bases from J, with 13 bases in between. The CDR3 nucleotides read TGTGCCAGCAGTGAATTAAAGGGGTTGGATGAGCAGTTCTTC. It is translated as CASSELKGLDEQFF.

This clone was seen only a few times. The V gene is TRBV5-1, the J gene TRBJ1-1; TRBD1 might be the D (6 bases). The CDR3 totals 16 residues. V gave up 0 bases and J gave up 0 bases, with 12 bases separating them. Looked up from germline, CDR1 is SGHRS and CDR2 is YFSETQ. CDR3: CASSLATGSMNTEAFF. The CDR3 DNA reads as TGCGCCAGCAGCTTGGCTACAGGGTCTATGAACACTGAAGCTTTCTTT.

The chain couples TRBV24-1 to TRBJ2-5, with TRBD1 matching 9 bases. J was trimmed by 4 bases and V by 3 bases; bases with no gene match: 8. Germline V gene data show CDR1 as KGHDR and CDR2 as SFDVKD. The CDR3 is made up of 16 amino acids. The CDR3 nucleotides read TGTGCCACCAGTGATGGGGGACAGGGTACGGGAGAGACCCAGTACTTC. Translating it yields CATSDGGQGTGETQYF.

V is TRBV5-1 and J is TRBJ1-1, with 8 bases that match TRBD1. After removal of 0 bases from V and 8 bases from J, the junction contained 9 bases not matched to a gene. The CDR3 consists of 15 residues. Germline V lookup: CDR1 SGHRS, CDR2 YFSETQ. The CDR3 spells CASSLVSGGATEAFF. The DNA for the CDR3 is TGCGCCAGCAGCTTGGTATCAGGGGGCGCGACAGAAGCTTTCTTT.

The chain is built from TRBV19 and TRBJ1-1; D perhaps matches TRBD1 (6 bases). The CDR3 has 18 residues. V dropped 7 bases and J dropped 0 bases, with 24 bases sitting between them. The germline V gene encodes CDR1 LNHDA and CDR2 SQIVND (reference sequence). The CDR3 here is CASTSTVGQHFMNTEAFF. The CDR3 DNA follows: TGTGCCAGTACCTCCACCGTTGGACAGCACTTCATGAACACTGAAGCTTTCTTT.

The rearrangement links TRBV11-2 to TRBJ2-3; TRBD2 matches at 16 bases. J lost 1 base, V lost 5 bases, and 3 bases had no gene match. The CDR3 runs 17 residues. CDR1 and CDR2 from the germline V gene are SGHAT and FQNNGV. The DNA of the CDR3 is TGTGCCAGCAGCCCCGGGACTAGCGGGAGGGGCACAGATACGCAGTATTTT. This codes for CASSPGTSGRGTDTQYF.

The chain couples TRBV5-4 to TRBJ1-1; tentatively, D is TRBD1 (5 bases). V gave up 5 bases and J gave up 1 base, with 9 bases separating them. CDR1 and CDR2 (germline): SGHNT, YYREEE (reference sequence). The CDR3 is 13 residues long. The CDR3 sequence: CASSTQGNTEAFF. CDR3 DNA sequence: TGTGCCAGCAGTACTCAGGGGAACACTGAAGCTTTCTTT.

The rearrangement uses TRBV5-1 and TRBJ2-2; 8 positions match TRBD2. The CDR3 totals 18 residues. V was pared by 0 bases and J by 0 bases, with 7 bases of the junction left unmatched. Germline CDR1 is SGHRS and CDR2 is YFSETQ. The CDR3 DNA follows: TGCGCCAGCAGCTTGGAGGTTAGCGGGACCCCGAACACCGGGGAGCTGTTTTTT. Its protein is CASSLEVSGTPNTGELFF.

The V and J genes are TRBV9 and TRBJ2-3; tentatively, D is TRBD1 (5 bases). The CDR3 is 13 amino acids. V was cut by 0 bases and J by 3 bases, with 5 bases left in between. Germline assignment: CDR1 SGDLS and CDR2 YYNGEE. CDR3 sequence: CASSVAGTDTQYF. In nucleotides, the CDR3 is TGTGCCAGCAGCGTAGCAGGGACAGATACGCAGTATTTT.

The chain carries TRBV18 and TRBJ2-4; TRBD1 aligns across 9 bases. Trimming took 3 bases from V and 4 from J; bases not matched to a gene: 4. The V gene's germline CDR1 is KGHSH and CDR2 LQKENI. The CDR3 consists of 15 residues. CDR3 bases: TGTGCCAGCTCACCGGGACAGGGTTTTAAAAACATTCAGTACTTC. Translation gives CASSPGQGFKNIQYF.

The rearrangement links TRBV12-5 to TRBJ2-2, with TRBD2 matching over 7 bases. CDR1 and CDR2 from the germline V gene are LGHNT and FRNRAP. J gave up 6 bases and V 4 bases, and 14 bases lay outside the gene matches. The CDR3 length is 17 residues. CDR3 sequence (DNA): TGTGCTAGTGGTTATACGTTGAGCGGGAAAGCCCCCGGGGAGCTGTTTTTT. It specifies CASGYTLSGKAPGELFF.

This chain joins TRBV5-1 and TRBJ2-7; D gene ambiguous. Trimming cost V 3 bases and J 1 base, with 8 bases left between them. The CDR3 has 13 amino acids. The germline V gene has CDR1 SGHRS and CDR2 YFSETQ. The CDR3 region is CASSSLSSYEQYF. CDR3 DNA sequence: TGCGCCAGCAGCTCGTTGAGTTCCTACGAGCAGTACTTC.

V is TRBV30 and J is TRBJ1-2; D may be TRBD1 (6 bases). The germline gives CDR1 GTSNPN, CDR2 SVGIG (reference sequence). The CDR3 has 14 amino acids. The V end lost 0 bases, the J end lost 4 bases, and 12 bases lay between the germline ends. This CDR3 reads CAWSVSGVGYGYTF. CDR3 coding DNA: TGTGCCTGGAGTGTATCAGGGGTTGGCTATGGCTACACCTTC.

This chain uses TRBV19 with TRBJ2-1; tentative D call: TRBD2 (6 bases). The CDR3 is 16 amino acids. V lost 4 bases and J lost 9, with 22 bases in between. Germline CDR1 reads LNHDA; CDR2 reads SQIVND (reference sequence). In nucleotides, the CDR3 is TGTGCCAGTAGTACCACCCTTGGGGTCGGGGGTACTGAGCAGTTCTTC. Its protein is CASSTTLGVGGTEQFF.

V is TRBV6-4 and J is TRBJ2-5; 7 bases match TRBD2. The CDR3 consists of 13 residues. The germline gives CDR1 MRHNA, CDR2 SNTAGT. V gave up 4 bases and J gave up 4 bases; unmatched junction bases: 3. This CDR3 is CASSASGSETQYF. The CDR3 DNA is TGTGCCAGCAGTGCTAGCGGCTCAGAGACCCAGTACTTC.

The genes are TRBV5-6 and TRBJ2-1; tentatively, D is TRBD2 (6 bases). Trimming stripped 0 bases from V and 6 bases from J, with 10 bases between. Germline-derived CDR1 and CDR2 are SGHDT and YYEEEE. CDR3 length: 14 residues. As DNA, the CDR3 is TGTGCCAGCAGCTTGGAGTGGGACTCCAATGAGCAGTTCTTC. Amino acids: CASSLEWDSNEQFF.

CDR3 DNA: TGTGCCAGCAGCGTCCGGACAGGGAGGTTCGGATCGTCCGGGGAGCTGTTTTTT. Amino acid sequence: CASSVRTGRFGSSGELFF. The chain has TRBV9 and TRBJ2-2, with 8 bases lining up with TRBD1. CDR1 and CDR2 from the germline V gene are SGDLS and YYNGEE. This CDR3 has 18 residues. After removal of 2 bases from V and 6 bases from J, the junction contained 15 bases not matched to a gene.

This sequence joins TRBV5-1 and TRBJ2-2; 7 positions match TRBD2. Trimming at V came to 0 bases and at J to 2 bases, leaving 7 bases not matched to a gene. This CDR3 has 17 residues. Germline CDR1 reads SGHRS; CDR2 reads YFSETQ. CDR3 in amino acids: CASSLGTGGRNTGELFF. CDR3 bases: TGCGCCAGCAGCTTGGGCACCGGCGGGAGAAACACCGGGGAGCTGTTTTTT.

The rearrangement joins TRBV10-3 to TRBJ2-7; TRBD1 is a possible D gene (6 bases). Looked up from germline, CDR1 is ENHRY and CDR2 is SYGVKD. V lost 5 bases, J lost 6 bases, and 8 bases lay in between. This CDR3 has 11 amino acids. The CDR3 region has the DNA TGTGCCATCAGTCCAGGGGCCGAGCAGTACTTC. This codes for CAISPGAEQYF.

This clone has just a few counts. This chain connects TRBV13 to TRBJ1-1; D is perhaps TRBD1 (6 bases). Germline assignment: CDR1 PRHDT and CDR2 FYEKMQ (reference sequence). The CDR3 totals 14 residues. Deletions cut 4 bases from V and 1 base from J, with 10 bases between. The CDR3 nucleotides are TGTGCCAGCAGCTCCTGGACAGAGAACACTGAAGCTTTCTTT. Amino acids: CASSSWTENTEAFF.

This chain uses TRBV19 with TRBJ1-2; 10 nucleotides line up with TRBD1. The V gene's germline CDR1 is LNHDA and CDR2 SQIVND (reference sequence). The V segment lost 5 bases and the J segment 9 bases; nucleotides outside the gene matches: 15. The CDR3 totals 16 residues. Here the CDR3 reads CASSPDLGQGLLRYTF. The CDR3 DNA is TGTGCCAGTAGTCCTGACCTGGGACAGGGGCTCCTCCGCTACACCTTC.

This clone has a count of ten or more. V gene TRBV29-1 combines with J gene TRBJ1-1, with TRBD1 as a possible D gene (6 bases). Germline assignment: CDR1 SQVTM and CDR2 ANQGSEA. The CDR3 covers 13 residues. V was clipped by 7 bases and J by 0 bases, with 12 bases between them. The CDR3 nucleotides read TGCAGCGCTGGGGGCGCCATGAACACTGAAGCTTTCTTT. This encodes CSAGGAMNTEAFF.